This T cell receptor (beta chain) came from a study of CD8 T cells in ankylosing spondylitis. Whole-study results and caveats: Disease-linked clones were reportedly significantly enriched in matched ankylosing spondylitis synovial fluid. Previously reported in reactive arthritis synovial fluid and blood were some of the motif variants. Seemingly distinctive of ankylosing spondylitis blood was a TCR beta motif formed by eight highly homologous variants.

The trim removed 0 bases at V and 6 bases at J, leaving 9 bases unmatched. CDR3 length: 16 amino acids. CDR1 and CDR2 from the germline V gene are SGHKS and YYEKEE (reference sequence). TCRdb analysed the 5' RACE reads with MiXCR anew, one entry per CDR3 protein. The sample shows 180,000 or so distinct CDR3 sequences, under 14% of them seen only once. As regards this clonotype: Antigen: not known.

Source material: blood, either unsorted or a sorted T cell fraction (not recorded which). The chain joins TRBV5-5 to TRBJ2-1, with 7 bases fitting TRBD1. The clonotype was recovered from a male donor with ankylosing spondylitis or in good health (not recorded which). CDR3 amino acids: CASSLDEGAPTNEQFF. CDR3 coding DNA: TGTGCCAGCAGCTTGGACGAGGGGGCGCCTACCAATGAGCAGTTCTTC.